This T cell receptor beta chain emerged from a study of radiation and T cells in renal cell carcinoma. Study observations and caveats: From baseline, blood top tumor clonotypes peaked at 2 weeks post-radiation. Baseline intratumoral clonotype presence is unknown without pretreatment biopsies.

Libraries were prepared by immunoSEQ multiplex PCR; TCRdb keeps only in-frame clonotypes and omits some of them. The sample lists about 150,000 clones, around 90% occurring once. As for time point: blood 2 weeks post-SBRT. Noted treatment: 15 Gy SBRT to primary tumor, nephrectomy 4 weeks later. Serial blood draws occurred at baseline and 2 and 4 weeks post-SBRT. Germline V CDR1 and CDR2: SGHRS, YFSETQ. The CDR3 loop spans 14 amino acids. V was cut by 2 bases and J by 4 bases, with 11 bases left in between. Comment on this clone: As yet, its antigen is unknown.

The specimen was blood, collected from a patient whose treatment included radiotherapy and nephrectomy. The sequence was collected from a woman aged 45-65 years with renal cell carcinoma. V and J are TRBV5-1 and TRBJ2-3; D gene ambiguous. CDR3 DNA sequence: TGCGCCAGCAGCTTAACGGGTGTCTCAGATACGCAGTATTTT. It specifies CASSLTGVSDTQYF.